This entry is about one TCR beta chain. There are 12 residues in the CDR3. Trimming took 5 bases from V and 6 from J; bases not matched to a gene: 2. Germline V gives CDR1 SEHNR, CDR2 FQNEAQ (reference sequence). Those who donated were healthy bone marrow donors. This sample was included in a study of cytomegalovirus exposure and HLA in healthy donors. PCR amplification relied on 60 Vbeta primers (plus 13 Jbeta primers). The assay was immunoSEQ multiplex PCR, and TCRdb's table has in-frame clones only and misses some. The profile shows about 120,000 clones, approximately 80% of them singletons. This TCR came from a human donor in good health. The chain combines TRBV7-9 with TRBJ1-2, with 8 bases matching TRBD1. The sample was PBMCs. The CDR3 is CASSQQGDGYTF. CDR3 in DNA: TGTGCCAGCAGCCAACAGGGGGATGGCTACACCTTC.